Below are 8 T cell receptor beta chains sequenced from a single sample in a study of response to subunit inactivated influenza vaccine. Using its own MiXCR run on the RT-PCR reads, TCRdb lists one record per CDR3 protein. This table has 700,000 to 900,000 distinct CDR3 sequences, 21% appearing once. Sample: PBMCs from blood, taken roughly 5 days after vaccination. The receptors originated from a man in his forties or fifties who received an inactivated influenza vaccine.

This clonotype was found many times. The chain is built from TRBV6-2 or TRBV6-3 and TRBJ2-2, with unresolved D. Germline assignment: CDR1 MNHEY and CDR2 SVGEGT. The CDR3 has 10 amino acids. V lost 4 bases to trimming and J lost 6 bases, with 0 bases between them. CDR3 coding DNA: TGTGCCAGCAGTTCCGGGGAGCTGTTTTTT. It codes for CASSSGELFF.

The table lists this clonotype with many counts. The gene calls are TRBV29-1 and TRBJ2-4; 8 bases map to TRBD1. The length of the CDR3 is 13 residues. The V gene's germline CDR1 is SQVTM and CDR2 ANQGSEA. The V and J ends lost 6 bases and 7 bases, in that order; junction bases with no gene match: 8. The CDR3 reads CSVGGQGRNIQYF. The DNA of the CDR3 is TGCAGCGTAGGCGGACAGGGAAGGAACATTCAGTACTTC.

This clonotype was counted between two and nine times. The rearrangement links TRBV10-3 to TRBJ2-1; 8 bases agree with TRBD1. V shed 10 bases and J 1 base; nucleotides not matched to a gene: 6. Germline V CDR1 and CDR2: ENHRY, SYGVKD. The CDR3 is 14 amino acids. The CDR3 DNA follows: TGTGCCACCCGGGACAGGAGTTCCTACAATGAGCAGTTCTTC. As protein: CATRDRSSYNEQFF.

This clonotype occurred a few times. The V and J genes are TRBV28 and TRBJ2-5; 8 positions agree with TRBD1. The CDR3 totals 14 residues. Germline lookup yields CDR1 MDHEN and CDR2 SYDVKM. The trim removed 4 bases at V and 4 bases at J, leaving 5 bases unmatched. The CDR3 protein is CASSSRQGIETQYF. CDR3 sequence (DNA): TGTGCCAGCAGTTCCCGACAGGGGATAGAGACCCAGTACTTC.

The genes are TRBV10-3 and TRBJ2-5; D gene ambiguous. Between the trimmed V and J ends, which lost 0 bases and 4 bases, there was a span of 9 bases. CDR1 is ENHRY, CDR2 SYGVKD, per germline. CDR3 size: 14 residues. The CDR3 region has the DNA TGTGCCATCAGTGAGTCCCTCCGGCGAGAGACCCAGTACTTC. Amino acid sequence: CAISESLRRETQYF.

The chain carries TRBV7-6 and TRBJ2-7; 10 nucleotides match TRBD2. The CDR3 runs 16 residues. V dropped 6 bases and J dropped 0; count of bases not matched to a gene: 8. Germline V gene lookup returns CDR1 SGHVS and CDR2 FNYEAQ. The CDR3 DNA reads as TGTGCCAGCAGTCCGATAGCGGGAGGAAACTCCTACGAGCAGTACTTC. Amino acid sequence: CASSPIAGGNSYEQYF.

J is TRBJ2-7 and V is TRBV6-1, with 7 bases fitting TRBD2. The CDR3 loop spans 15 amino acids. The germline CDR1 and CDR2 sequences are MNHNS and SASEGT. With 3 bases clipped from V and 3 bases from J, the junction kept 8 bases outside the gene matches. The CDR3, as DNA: TGTGCCAGCAGTGAGGGCGGGAGTAGCTTCTACGAGCAGTACTTC. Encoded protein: CASSEGGSSFYEQYF.

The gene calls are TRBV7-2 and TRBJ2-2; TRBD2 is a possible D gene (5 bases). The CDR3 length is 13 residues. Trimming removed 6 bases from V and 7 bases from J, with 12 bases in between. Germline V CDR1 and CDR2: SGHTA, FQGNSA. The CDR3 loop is CASRVGGIGELFF. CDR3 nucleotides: TGTGCCAGCAGAGTCGGAGGAATCGGGGAGCTGTTTTTT.